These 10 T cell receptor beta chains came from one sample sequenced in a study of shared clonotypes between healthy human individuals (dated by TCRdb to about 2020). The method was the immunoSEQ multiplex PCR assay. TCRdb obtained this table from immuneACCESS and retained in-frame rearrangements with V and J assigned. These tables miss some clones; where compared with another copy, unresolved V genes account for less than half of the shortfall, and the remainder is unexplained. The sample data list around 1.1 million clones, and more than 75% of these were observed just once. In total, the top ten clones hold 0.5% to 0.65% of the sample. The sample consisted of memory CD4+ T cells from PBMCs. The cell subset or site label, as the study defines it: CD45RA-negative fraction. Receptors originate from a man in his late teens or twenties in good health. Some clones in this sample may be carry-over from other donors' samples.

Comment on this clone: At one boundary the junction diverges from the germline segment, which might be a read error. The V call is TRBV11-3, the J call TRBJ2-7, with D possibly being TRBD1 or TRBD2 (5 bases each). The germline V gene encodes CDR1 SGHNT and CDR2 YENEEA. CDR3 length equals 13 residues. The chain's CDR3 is CASSLEGTYEQSF. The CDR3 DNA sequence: TGTGCCAGCAGCTTAGAGGGGACCTACGAGCAGTCCTTC.

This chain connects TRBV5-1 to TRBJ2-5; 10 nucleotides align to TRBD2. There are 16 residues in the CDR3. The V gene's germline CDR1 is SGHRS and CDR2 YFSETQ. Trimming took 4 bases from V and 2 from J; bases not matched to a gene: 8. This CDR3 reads CASSQLAGVGQETQYF. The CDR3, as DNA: TGCGCCAGCAGCCAGCTAGCGGGAGTGGGGCAAGAGACCCAGTACTTC.

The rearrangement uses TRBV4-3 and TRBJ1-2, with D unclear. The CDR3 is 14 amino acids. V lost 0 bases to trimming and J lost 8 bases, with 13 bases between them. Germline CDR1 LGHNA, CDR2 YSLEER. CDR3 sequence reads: CASSQEGRGEGYTF. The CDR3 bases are TGCGCCAGCAGCCAAGAGGGCCGGGGTGAAGGCTACACCTTC.

The CDR3 sequence is CASSQVGVGEQYF. The CDR3, as DNA: TGCGCCAGCAGCCAAGTTGGGGTGGGCGAGCAGTACTTC. The rearrangement joins TRBV4-1 to TRBJ2-7; D unclear. The CDR3 sequence is 13 residues long. The germline CDR1 and CDR2 sequences are MGHRA and YSYEKL. V lost 1 base and J lost 6, with 10 bases in between.

CDR3 sequence: CASSISTGAGANVLTF. In DNA, the CDR3 is TGTGCCAGCAGCATTTCGACAGGGGCTGGGGCCAACGTCCTGACTTTC. V and J are TRBV7-2 and TRBJ2-6; 8 nucleotides agree with TRBD1. The germline gives CDR1 SGHTA, CDR2 FQGNSA. Losses at the gene ends were 5 bases for V and 2 bases for J; bases not matched to a gene: 5. This CDR3 is built from 16 residues.

CDR3 protein: CASSATYNRVSYNEQFF. The CDR3 nucleotides are TGTGCCAGCAGCGCTACTTATAACAGGGTTTCCTACAATGAGCAGTTCTTC. The genes are TRBV2 and TRBJ2-1; possibly TRBD1 for D (6 bases). The length of the CDR3 is 17 residues. Germline CDR1 SNHLY, CDR2 FYNNEI. Deletions cut 6 bases from V and 1 base from J, with 19 bases between.

The CDR3 loop reads CASSETGTHEQYF. The DNA for the CDR3 is TGTGCCAGCAGTGAAACAGGGACCCACGAGCAGTACTTC. V gene TRBV2 combines with J gene TRBJ2-7; D possibly corresponds to TRBD1 (6 bases). Germline V gene data show CDR1 as SNHLY and CDR2 as FYNNEI. V was clipped by 2 bases and J by 5 bases, with 10 bases between them. This CDR3 comprises 13 residues. Full variable domain (remainder filled in from reference TRBV2 and TRBJ2-7): EPEVTQTPSHQVTQMGQEVILRCVPISNHLYFYWYRQILGQKVEFLVSFYNNEISEKSEIFDDQFSVERPDGSNFTLKIRSTKLEDSAMYFCASSETGTHEQYFGPGTRLTVT.

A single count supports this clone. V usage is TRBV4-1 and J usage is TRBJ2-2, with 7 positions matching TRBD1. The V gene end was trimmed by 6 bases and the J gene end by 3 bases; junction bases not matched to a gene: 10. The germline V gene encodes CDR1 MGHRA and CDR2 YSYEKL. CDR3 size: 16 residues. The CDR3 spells CASSRSPGQDTGELFF. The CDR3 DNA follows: TGCGCCAGCAGTCGAAGTCCCGGACAGGACACCGGGGAGCTGTTTTTT.

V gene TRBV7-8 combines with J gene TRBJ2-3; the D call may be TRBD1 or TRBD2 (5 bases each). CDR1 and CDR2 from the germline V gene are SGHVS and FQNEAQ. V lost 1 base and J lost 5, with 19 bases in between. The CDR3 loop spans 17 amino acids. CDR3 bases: TGTGCCAGCAGCTTAGGCGGTGGGGACCCCGCTTTAGATACGCAGTATTTT. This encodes CASSLGGGDPALDTQYF.

Here the CDR3 reads CASSQEFGPTYEQYF. In nucleotides, the CDR3 is TGTGCCAGCAGCCAAGAGTTCGGGCCTACCTACGAGCAGTACTTC. The V gene is TRBV14, the J gene TRBJ2-7; D is undetermined. CDR1 is SGHDN and CDR2 is FVKESK in the germline V gene. The CDR3 totals 15 residues. Deletions cut 0 bases from V and 2 bases from J, with 11 bases between. Combining the CDR3 with reference TRBV14 and TRBJ2-7 gives the whole variable domain EAGVTQFPSHSVIEKGQTVTLRCDPISGHDNLYWYRRVMGKEIKFLLHFVKESKQDESGMPNNRFLAERTGGTYSTLKVQPAELEDSGVYFCASSQEFGPTYEQYFGPGTRLTVT.